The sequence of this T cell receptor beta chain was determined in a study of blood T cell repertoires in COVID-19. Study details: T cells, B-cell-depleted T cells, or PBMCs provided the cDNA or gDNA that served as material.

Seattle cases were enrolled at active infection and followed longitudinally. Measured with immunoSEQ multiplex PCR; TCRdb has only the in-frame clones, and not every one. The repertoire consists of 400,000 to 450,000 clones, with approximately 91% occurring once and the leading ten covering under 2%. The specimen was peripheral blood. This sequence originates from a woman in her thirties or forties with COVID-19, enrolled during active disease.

Here the CDR3 reads CASKGAGIQPQHF. The CDR3 bases are TGTGCCAGCAAAGGGGCAGGGATTCAGCCCCAGCATTTT. The chain combines TRBV18 with TRBJ1-5; possible D gene TRBD1, 5 bases. The CDR3 is 13 amino acids. Germline V gives CDR1 KGHSH, CDR2 LQKENI. V shed 8 bases and J shed 6 bases, with 14 bases lying between them.